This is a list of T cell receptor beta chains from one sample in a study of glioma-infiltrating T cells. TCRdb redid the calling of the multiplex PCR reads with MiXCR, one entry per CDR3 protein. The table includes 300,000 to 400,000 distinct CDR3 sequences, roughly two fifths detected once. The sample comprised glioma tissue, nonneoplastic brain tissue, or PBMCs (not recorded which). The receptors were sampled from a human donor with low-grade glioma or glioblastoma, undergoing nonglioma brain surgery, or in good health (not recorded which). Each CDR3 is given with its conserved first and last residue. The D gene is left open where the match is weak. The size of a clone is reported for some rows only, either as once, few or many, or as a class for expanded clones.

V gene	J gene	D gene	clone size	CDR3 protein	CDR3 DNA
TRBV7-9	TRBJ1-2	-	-	CASSSPGGSYGYTF	TGTGCCAGCAGCTCCCCCGGCGGGTCCTATGGCTACACCTTC
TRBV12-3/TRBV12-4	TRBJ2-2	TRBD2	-	CASRVSGANTGELFF	TGTGCCAGCAGGGTGAGCGGGGCGAACACCGGGGAGCTGTTTTTT
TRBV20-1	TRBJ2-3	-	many	CSARDHNSDTQYF	TGCAGTGCTAGAGATCACAACTCAGATACGCAGTATTTT
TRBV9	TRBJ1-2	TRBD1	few	CASSGDSRAGYTF	TGTGCCAGCAGCGGGGACAGCCGAGCTGGCTACACCTTC
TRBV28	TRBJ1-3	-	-	CASTVRGAGNTIYF	TGTGCCAGCACGGTCAGGGGAGCTGGAAACACCATATATTTT
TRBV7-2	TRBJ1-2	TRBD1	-	CASNPDREVHGYTF	TGTGCCAGCAACCCAGACAGGGAAGTCCATGGCTACACCTTC
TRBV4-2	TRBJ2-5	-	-	CASSKTGGTETQYF	TGTGCCAGCAGCAAAACGGGTGGGACAGAGACCCAGTACTTC
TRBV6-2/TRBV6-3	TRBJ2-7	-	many	CASSYGMGRDNYEQYF	TGTGCCAGCAGTTACGGAATGGGGAGGGACAATTACGAGCAGTACTTC
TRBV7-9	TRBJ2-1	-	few	CASSSTLSNEQFF	TGTGCCAGCAGCTCTACACTAAGCAATGAGCAGTTCTTC
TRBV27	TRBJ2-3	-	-	CASSPSISRDTQYF	TGTGCCAGCAGTCCTAGCATCAGCAGGGATACGCAGTATTTT
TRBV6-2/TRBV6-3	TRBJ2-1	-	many	CASSYTYRKFF	TGTGCCAGCAGTTACACCTACCGAAAGTTCTTC
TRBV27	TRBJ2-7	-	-	CASRGYDSYEQYF	TGTGCCAGCAGAGGATATGACTCCTACGAGCAGTACTTC
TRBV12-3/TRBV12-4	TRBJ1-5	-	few	CASSLGSVQPQHF	TGTGCCAGCAGCCTCGGATCGGTTCAGCCCCAGCATTTT
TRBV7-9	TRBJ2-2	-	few	CASSPEFSRTSSTGELFF	TGTGCCAGCAGCCCCGAGTTTAGCAGGACTTCGAGCACCGGGGAGCTGTTTTTT
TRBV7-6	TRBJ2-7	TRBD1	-	CASSFGQGSDEQYF	TGTGCCAGCAGCTTCGGACAGGGGTCGGATGAGCAGTACTTC
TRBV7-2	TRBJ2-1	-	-	CASSLSTLGGGYNEQFF	TGTGCCAGCAGCTTAAGTACCCTCGGGGGTGGGTACAATGAGCAGTTCTTC